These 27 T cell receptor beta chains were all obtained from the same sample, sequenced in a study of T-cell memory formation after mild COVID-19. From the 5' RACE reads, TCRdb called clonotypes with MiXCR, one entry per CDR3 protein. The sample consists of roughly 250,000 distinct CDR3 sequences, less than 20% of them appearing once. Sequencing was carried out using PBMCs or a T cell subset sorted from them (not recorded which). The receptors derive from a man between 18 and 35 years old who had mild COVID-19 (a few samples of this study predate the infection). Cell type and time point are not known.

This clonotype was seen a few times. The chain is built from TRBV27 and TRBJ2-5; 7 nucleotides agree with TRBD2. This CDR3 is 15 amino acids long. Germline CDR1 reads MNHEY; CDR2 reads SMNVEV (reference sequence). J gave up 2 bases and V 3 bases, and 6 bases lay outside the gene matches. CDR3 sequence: CASSFSWGGQETQYF. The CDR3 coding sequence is TGTGCCAGCAGTTTTTCGTGGGGGGGACAAGAGACCCAGTACTTC.

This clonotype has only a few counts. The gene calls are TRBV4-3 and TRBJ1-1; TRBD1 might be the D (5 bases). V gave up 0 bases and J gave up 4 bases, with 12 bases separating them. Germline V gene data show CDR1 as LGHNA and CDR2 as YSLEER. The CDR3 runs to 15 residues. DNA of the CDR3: TGCGCCAGCAGCCAAGACAGGGCTGGCGGCACTGAAGCTTTCTTT. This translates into CASSQDRAGGTEAFF.

Here the CDR3 DNA reads TGTGCCAGTAGCGGAAACCCCTTTCGACAGGGGATGAATTCACCCCTCCACTTT. The encoded protein is CASSGNPFRQGMNSPLHF. The gene calls are TRBV19 and TRBJ1-6, with 8 positions matching TRBD1. The CDR3 spans 18 residues. The V gene's germline CDR1 is LNHDA and CDR2 SQIVND (reference sequence). V lost 6 bases and J lost 7; bases outside the gene matches: 17.

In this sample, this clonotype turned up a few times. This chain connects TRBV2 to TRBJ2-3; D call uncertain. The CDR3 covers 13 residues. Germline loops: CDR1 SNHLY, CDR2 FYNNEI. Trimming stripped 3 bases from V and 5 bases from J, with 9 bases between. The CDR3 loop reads CASSDGSRDTQYF. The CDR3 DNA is TGTGCCAGCAGTGACGGCTCTAGAGATACGCAGTATTTT.

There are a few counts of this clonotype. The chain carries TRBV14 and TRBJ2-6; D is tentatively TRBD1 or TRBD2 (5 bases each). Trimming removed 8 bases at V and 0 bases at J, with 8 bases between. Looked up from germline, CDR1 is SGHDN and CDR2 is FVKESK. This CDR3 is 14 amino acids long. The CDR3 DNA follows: TGTGCCAGCGGGACCTTCTCTGGGGCCAACGTCCTGACTTTC. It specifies CASGTFSGANVLTF.

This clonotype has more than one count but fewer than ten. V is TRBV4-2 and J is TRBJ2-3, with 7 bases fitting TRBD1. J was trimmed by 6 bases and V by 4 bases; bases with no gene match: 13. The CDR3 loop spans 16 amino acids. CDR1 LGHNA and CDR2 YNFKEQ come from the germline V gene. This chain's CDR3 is CASSRDGIQGEDTQYF. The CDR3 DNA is TGTGCCAGCAGCCGGGACGGGATTCAGGGGGAGGATACGCAGTATTTT.

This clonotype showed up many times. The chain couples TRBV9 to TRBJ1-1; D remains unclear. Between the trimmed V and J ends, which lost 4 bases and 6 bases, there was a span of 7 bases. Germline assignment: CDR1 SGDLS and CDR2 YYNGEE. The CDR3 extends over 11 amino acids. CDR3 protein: CASSRGPEAFF. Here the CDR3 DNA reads TGTGCCAGCAGCCGGGGTCCTGAAGCTTTCTTT.

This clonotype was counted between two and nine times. CDR3 in amino acids: CASRVGGGQYEQYF. CDR3 bases: TGTGCCAGCAGAGTCGGCGGGGGCCAGTACGAGCAGTACTTC. The rearrangement joins TRBV11-2 to TRBJ2-7, with a weak D call TRBD2 (7 bases). Germline V gene sequence: CDR1 SGHAT, CDR2 FQNNGV. The CDR3 is 14 residues long. Trimming left V 6 bases short and J 4 bases short, with 16 bases between.

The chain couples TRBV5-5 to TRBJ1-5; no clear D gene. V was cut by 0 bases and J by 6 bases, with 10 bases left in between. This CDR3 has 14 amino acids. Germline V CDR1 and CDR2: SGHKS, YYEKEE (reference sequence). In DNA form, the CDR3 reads TGTGCCAGCAGCTTGGGGGCTGCGGGTCAGCCCCAGCATTTT. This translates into CASSLGAAGQPQHF.

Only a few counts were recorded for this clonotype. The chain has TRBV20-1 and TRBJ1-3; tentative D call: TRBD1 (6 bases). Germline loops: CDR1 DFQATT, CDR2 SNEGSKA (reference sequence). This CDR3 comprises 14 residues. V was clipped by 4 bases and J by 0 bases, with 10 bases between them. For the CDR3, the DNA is TGCAGTGCTACCCAGGACAGCTCTGGAAACACCATATATTTT. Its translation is CSATQDSSGNTIYF.

The DNA for the CDR3 is TGTGCCAGCAGCCAAGAATGGACGGCTGGCTACACCTTC. The encoded protein is CASSQEWTAGYTF. J is TRBJ1-2 and V is TRBV3-1; D unclear. This CDR3 contains 13 residues. V was trimmed by 0 bases and J by 7 bases, leaving 9 bases between them. Germline loops: CDR1 LGHDT, CDR2 YNNKEL (reference sequence).

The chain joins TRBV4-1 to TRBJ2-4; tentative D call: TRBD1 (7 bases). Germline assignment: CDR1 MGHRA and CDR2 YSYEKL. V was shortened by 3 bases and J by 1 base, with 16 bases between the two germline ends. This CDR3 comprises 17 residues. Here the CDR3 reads CASSQPARGAAKNIQYF. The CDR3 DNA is TGCGCCAGCAGCCAGCCCGCCAGGGGGGCTGCCAAAAACATTCAGTACTTC.

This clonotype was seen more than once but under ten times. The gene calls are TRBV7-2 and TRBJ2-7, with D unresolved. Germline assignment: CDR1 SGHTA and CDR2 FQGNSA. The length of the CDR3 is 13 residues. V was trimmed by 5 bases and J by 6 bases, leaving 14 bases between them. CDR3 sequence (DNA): TGTGCCAGCAGCCCCCGACCTCCCGCCGAGCAGTACTTC. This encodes CASSPRPPAEQYF.

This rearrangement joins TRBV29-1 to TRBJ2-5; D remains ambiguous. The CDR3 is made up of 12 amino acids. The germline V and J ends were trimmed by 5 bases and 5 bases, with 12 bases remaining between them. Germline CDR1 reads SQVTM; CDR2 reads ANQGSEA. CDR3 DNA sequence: TGCAGCGTTCTCCGGGCTTGGGAGACCCAGTACTTC. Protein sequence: CSVLRAWETQYF.

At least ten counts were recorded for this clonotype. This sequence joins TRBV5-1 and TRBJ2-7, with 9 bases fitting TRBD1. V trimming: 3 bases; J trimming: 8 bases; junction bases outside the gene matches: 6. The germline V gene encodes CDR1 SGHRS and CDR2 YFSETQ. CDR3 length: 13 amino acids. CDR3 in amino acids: CASSSGQGEKQYV. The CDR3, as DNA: TGCGCCAGCAGCTCGGGACAGGGAGAGAAGCAGTACGTC.

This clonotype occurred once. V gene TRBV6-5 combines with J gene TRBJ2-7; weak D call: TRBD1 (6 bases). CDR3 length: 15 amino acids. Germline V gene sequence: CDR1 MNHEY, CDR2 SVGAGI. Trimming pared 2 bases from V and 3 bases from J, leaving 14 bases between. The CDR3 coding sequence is TGTGCCAGCAGTTACAGCTGGAGACAGGACTACGAGCAGTACTTC. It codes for CASSYSWRQDYEQYF.

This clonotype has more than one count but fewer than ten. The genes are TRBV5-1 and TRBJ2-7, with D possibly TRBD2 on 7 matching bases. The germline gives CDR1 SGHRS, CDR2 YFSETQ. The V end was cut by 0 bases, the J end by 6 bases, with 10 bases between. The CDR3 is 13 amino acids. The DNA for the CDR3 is TGCGCCAGCAGCTTGGAAGGGGGGGGCGAGCAGTACGTC. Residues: CASSLEGGGEQYV.

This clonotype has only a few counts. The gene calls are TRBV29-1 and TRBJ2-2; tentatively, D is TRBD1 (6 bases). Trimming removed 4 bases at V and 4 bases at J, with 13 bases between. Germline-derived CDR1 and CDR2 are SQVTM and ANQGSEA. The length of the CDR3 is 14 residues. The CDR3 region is CSVARQEPTGELFF. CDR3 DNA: TGCAGCGTTGCTAGACAGGAGCCCACCGGGGAGCTGTTTTTT.

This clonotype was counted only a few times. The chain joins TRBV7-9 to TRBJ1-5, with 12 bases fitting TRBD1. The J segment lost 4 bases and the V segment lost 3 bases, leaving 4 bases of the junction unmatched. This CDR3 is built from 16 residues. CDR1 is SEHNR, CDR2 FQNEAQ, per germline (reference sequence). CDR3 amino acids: CASSLGQGAGNQPQHF. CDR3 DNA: TGTGCCAGCAGCTTGGGACAGGGGGCGGGGAATCAGCCCCAGCATTTT.

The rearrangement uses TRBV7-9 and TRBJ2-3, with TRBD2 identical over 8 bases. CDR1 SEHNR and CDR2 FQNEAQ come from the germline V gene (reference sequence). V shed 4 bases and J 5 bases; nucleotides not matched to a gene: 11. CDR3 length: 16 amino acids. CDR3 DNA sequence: TGTGCCAGCAGCTCTCCGGCGGGGGGTGCCAAAGATACGCAGTATTTT. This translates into CASSSPAGGAKDTQYF.

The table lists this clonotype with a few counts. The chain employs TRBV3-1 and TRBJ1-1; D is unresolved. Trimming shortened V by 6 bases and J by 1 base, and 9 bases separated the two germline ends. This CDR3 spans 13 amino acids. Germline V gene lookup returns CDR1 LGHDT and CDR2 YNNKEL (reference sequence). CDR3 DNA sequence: TGTGCCAGCAGGCGTATAGAGAACACTGAAGCTTTCTTT. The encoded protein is CASRRIENTEAFF.

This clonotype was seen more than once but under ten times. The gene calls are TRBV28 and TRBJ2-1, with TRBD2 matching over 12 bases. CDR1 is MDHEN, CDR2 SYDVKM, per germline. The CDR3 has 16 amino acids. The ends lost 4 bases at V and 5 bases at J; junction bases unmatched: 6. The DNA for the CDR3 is TGTGCCAGCAGTTCCCCTGGACTAGCGGGGAACAATGAGCAGTTCTTC. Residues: CASSSPGLAGNNEQFF.

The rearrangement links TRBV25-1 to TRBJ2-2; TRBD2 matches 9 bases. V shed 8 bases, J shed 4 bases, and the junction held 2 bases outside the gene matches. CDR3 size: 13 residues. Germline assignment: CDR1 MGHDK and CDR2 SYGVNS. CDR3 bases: TGTGCCAGCCTACTAGCGGGCACCGGGGAGCTGTTTTTT. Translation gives CASLLAGTGELFF. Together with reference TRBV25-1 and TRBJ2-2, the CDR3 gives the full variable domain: EADIYQTPRYLVIGTGKKITLECSQTMGHDKMYWYQQDPGMELHLIHYSYGVNSTEKGDLSSESTVSRIRTEHFPLTLESARPSHTSQYLCASLLAGTGELFFGEGSRLTVL.

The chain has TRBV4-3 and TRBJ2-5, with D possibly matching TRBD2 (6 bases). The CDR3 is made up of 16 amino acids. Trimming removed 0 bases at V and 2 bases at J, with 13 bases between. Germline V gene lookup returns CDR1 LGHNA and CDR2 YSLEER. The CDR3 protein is CASSQDLRRGQETQYF. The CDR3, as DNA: TGCGCCAGCAGCCAAGACTTAAGGAGGGGACAAGAGACCCAGTACTTC.

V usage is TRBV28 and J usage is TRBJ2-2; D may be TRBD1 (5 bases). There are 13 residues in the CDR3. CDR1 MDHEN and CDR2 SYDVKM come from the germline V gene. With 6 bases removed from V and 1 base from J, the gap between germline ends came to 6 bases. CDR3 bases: TGTGCCAGCAGCAGGGTGAACACCGGGGAGCTGTTTTTT. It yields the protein CASSRVNTGELFF. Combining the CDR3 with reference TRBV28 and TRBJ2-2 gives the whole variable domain DVKVTQSSRYLVKRTGEKVFLECVQDMDHENMFWYRQDPGLGLRLIYFSYDVKMKEKGDIPEGYSVSREKKERFSLILESASTNQTSMYLCASSRVNTGELFFGEGSRLTVL.

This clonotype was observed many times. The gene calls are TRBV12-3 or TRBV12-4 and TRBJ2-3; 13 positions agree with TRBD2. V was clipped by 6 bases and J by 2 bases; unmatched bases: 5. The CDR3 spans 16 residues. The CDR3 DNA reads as TGTGCCAGCAGCCGGACTAGCGGGGGAGACACAGATACGCAGTATTTT. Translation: CASSRTSGGDTDTQYF.

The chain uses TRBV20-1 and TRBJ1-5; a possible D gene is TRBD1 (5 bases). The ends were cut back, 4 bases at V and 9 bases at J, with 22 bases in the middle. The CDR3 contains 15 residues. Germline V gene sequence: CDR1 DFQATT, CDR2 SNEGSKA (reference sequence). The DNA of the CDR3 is TGCAGTGCTAAGCGGGGGGAGGGTGGTGCTACGCCCCAGCATTTT. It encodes CSAKRGEGGATPQHF.